These T cell receptor beta chains were read from a single sample in a study of T-cell reconstitution after alpha-beta-depleted transplantation in children. Using its own MiXCR run on the PCR reads, TCRdb lists one record per CDR3 protein. The top ten clones hold about 28% of a sample with about a million distinct CDR3 sequences, roughly 29% of them seen once. The sample consisted of PBMCs, mostly from graft donor cells, taken 360 days after TCRalphabeta/CD19-depleted stem cell transplant. The receptors were gathered from a boy less than two years old who had a stem cell transplant for SCID, so the T cells may come from the graft donor. The CDR3 runs from the conserved cysteine through the conserved F or W. The D gene is left open where the match is weak. Clone size is given for some rows only: seen once, a few or many times, or a class if the clone is expanded.

v_call: TRBV5-1
clone_size: few
d_call: TRBD2
j_call: TRBJ2-5
cdr3_aa: CASSLSGGGAETQYF
cdr3_nt: TGCGCCAGCAGCTTGTCTGGCGGGGGGGCAGAGACCCAGTACTTC

v_call: TRBV7-2
clone_size: few
d_call: .
j_call: TRBJ2-7
cdr3_aa: CASSLRTLGYEQYF
cdr3_nt: TGTGCCAGCAGCCTCCGGACCCTGGGGTACGAGCAGTACTTC

v_call: TRBV11-2
clone_size: .
d_call: .
j_call: TRBJ2-3
cdr3_aa: CASSPMGLEGDTQYF
cdr3_nt: TGTGCCAGCAGCCCGATGGGACTGGAGGGAGATACGCAGTATTTT

v_call: TRBV29-1
clone_size: .
d_call: .
j_call: TRBJ2-1
cdr3_aa: CSVVGQIAVNEQFF
cdr3_nt: TGCAGCGTTGTAGGCCAGATAGCCGTCAATGAGCAGTTCTTC

v_call: TRBV5-1
clone_size: .
d_call: TRBD1
j_call: TRBJ2-7
cdr3_aa: CASSLAGGDAYEQYF
cdr3_nt: TGCGCCAGCAGCTTGGCAGGGGGCGATGCCTACGAGCAGTACTTC

v_call: TRBV5-1
clone_size: many
d_call: .
j_call: TRBJ1-2
cdr3_aa: CASSLARDGYTF
cdr3_nt: TGCGCCAGCAGCTTGGCGCGGGATGGCTACACCTTC

v_call: TRBV7-6
clone_size: .
d_call: .
j_call: TRBJ1-1
cdr3_aa: CASSHGMNTEAFF
cdr3_nt: TGTGCCAGCAGCCACGGGATGAACACTGAAGCTTTCTTT

v_call: TRBV7-2
clone_size: few
d_call: .
j_call: TRBJ1-1
cdr3_aa: CASSRLGPVEAFF
cdr3_nt: TGTGCCAGCAGCCGCCTCGGACCCGTTGAAGCTTTCTTT

v_call: TRBV6-1
clone_size: .
d_call: .
j_call: TRBJ1-2
cdr3_aa: CASFFSGTQYGYTF
cdr3_nt: TGTGCCAGTTTTTTCTCCGGGACACAGTATGGCTACACCTTC

v_call: TRBV20-1
clone_size: few
d_call: TRBD2
j_call: TRBJ2-3
cdr3_aa: CSAPGLADTTDTQYF
cdr3_nt: TGCAGTGCACCCGGACTAGCGGACACCACAGATACGCAGTATTTT

v_call: TRBV7-9
clone_size: .
d_call: TRBD1
j_call: TRBJ2-7
cdr3_aa: CASSLKREQGGEQYF
cdr3_nt: TGTGCCAGCAGCTTAAAAAGGGAACAGGGGGGCGAGCAGTACTTC

v_call: TRBV6-2/TRBV6-3
clone_size: .
d_call: .
j_call: TRBJ2-6
cdr3_aa: CASTQGWLVGANVLTF
cdr3_nt: TGTGCCAGCACACAGGGTTGGTTGGTGGGGGCCAACGTCCTGACTTTC

v_call: TRBV5-1
clone_size: .
d_call: .
j_call: TRBJ1-4
cdr3_aa: CASSWELGEKLFF
cdr3_nt: TGCGCCAGCAGTTGGGAATTGGGGGAAAAACTGTTTTTT

v_call: TRBV20-1
clone_size: .
d_call: .
j_call: TRBJ1-2
cdr3_aa: CSARALGSNPYYGYTF
cdr3_nt: TGCAGTGCTAGAGCCCTGGGCAGCAACCCTTACTATGGCTACACCTTC

v_call: TRBV20-1
clone_size: .
d_call: TRBD1
j_call: TRBJ1-5
cdr3_aa: CSARRDRDLQPQHF
cdr3_nt: TGCAGTGCGCGCCGGGACAGGGATCTTCAGCCCCAGCATTTT

v_call: TRBV18
clone_size: .
d_call: .
j_call: TRBJ2-4
cdr3_aa: CASSPQTWDIQYF
cdr3_nt: TGTGCCAGCTCACCCCAAACCTGGGACATTCAGTACTTC

v_call: TRBV12-3/TRBV12-4
clone_size: .
d_call: .
j_call: TRBJ1-5
cdr3_aa: CASSLMSYSNQPQHF
cdr3_nt: TGTGCCAGCAGTTTAATGAGTTACTCCAATCAGCCCCAGCATTTT

v_call: TRBV12-3/TRBV12-4
clone_size: few
d_call: .
j_call: TRBJ1-1
cdr3_aa: CASTPPPENTEAFF
cdr3_nt: TGTGCCAGCACCCCACCCCCAGAGAACACTGAAGCTTTCTTT

v_call: TRBV2
clone_size: few
d_call: .
j_call: TRBJ1-2
cdr3_aa: CASLFYTF
cdr3_nt: TGTGCCAGTCTATTCTACACCTTC

v_call: TRBV5-2
clone_size: .
d_call: .
j_call: TRBJ1-2
cdr3_aa: CASSLKPYPDRRDNYGYTF
cdr3_nt: TGTGCCAGCAGCTTGAAACCCTACCCCGACAGGAGAGATAACTATGGCTACACCTTC

v_call: TRBV7-9
clone_size: .
d_call: TRBD2
j_call: TRBJ2-7
cdr3_aa: CASSTGLASDEQYF
cdr3_nt: TGTGCCAGCAGCACTGGACTAGCGTCGGACGAGCAGTACTTC

v_call: TRBV21-1
clone_size: .
d_call: .
j_call: TRBJ2-3
cdr3_aa: CASTIRGGGGDTQYF
cdr3_nt: TGTGCCAGCACGATTCGAGGAGGGGGAGGAGATACGCAGTATTTT

v_call: TRBV12-3/TRBV12-4
clone_size: once
d_call: .
j_call: TRBJ2-7
cdr3_aa: CASSLIQGLSEQYF
cdr3_nt: TGTGCCAGCAGTTTAATCCAGGGGCTAAGCGAGCAGTACTTC

v_call: TRBV4-2
clone_size: few
d_call: TRBD2
j_call: TRBJ2-1
cdr3_aa: CASSQSVYGGDEQFF
cdr3_nt: TGTGCCAGCAGCCAGAGTGTGTACGGGGGGGATGAGCAGTTCTTC

v_call: TRBV12-3/TRBV12-4
clone_size: few
d_call: .
j_call: TRBJ2-7
cdr3_aa: CASSLMGSYEQYF
cdr3_nt: TGTGCCAGCAGTTTGATGGGCTCCTACGAGCAGTACTTC

v_call: TRBV5-1
clone_size: many
d_call: TRBD1
j_call: TRBJ2-1
cdr3_aa: CASSLGQVSYNEQFF
cdr3_nt: TGCGCCAGCAGCTTAGGACAGGTGTCCTACAATGAGCAGTTCTTC

v_call: TRBV4-2
clone_size: .
d_call: TRBD1
j_call: TRBJ2-7
cdr3_aa: CASSQAPGQNSYEQYF
cdr3_nt: TGTGCCAGCAGCCAAGCTCCGGGACAGAACTCCTACGAGCAGTACTTC

v_call: TRBV11-2
clone_size: .
d_call: .
j_call: TRBJ1-5
cdr3_aa: CASSPGVSGNQPQHF
cdr3_nt: TGTGCCAGCAGCCCAGGGGTATCGGGCAATCAGCCCCAGCATTTT

v_call: TRBV11-2
clone_size: .
d_call: .
j_call: TRBJ2-5
cdr3_aa: CASSLGRRHGETQYF
cdr3_nt: TGTGCCAGCAGCTTAGGCAGGAGACATGGAGAGACCCAGTACTTC

v_call: TRBV11-2
clone_size: .
d_call: .
j_call: TRBJ2-7
cdr3_aa: CASSFPKGLIYEQYF
cdr3_nt: TGTGCCAGCAGCTTCCCAAAGGGACTGATCTACGAGCAGTACTTC

v_call: TRBV5-1
clone_size: few
d_call: .
j_call: TRBJ2-6
cdr3_aa: CASSSFTGTSGANVLTF
cdr3_nt: TGCGCCAGCAGCTCCTTTACAGGGACTTCTGGGGCCAACGTCCTGACTTTC

v_call: TRBV12-3/TRBV12-4
clone_size: .
d_call: .
j_call: TRBJ1-2
cdr3_aa: CASSERMVGENYGYTF
cdr3_nt: TGTGCCAGCAGTGAACGAATGGTCGGAGAAAACTATGGCTACACCTTC

v_call: TRBV7-2
clone_size: .
d_call: .
j_call: TRBJ2-5
cdr3_aa: CASSLEGLVEETQYF
cdr3_nt: TGTGCCAGCAGCTTAGAGGGGCTAGTTGAAGAGACCCAGTACTTC

v_call: TRBV10-3
clone_size: large
d_call: .
j_call: TRBJ2-7
cdr3_aa: CAISEGPAYEQYF
cdr3_nt: TGTGCCATCAGTGAAGGTCCAGCCTACGAGCAGTACTTC

v_call: TRBV6-5
clone_size: few
d_call: .
j_call: TRBJ1-3
cdr3_aa: CASSYLGGNTIYF
cdr3_nt: TGTGCCAGCAGTTATCTCGGTGGAAACACCATATATTTT

v_call: TRBV5-1
clone_size: .
d_call: .
j_call: TRBJ2-1
cdr3_aa: CASSPGFGPLRGNEQFF
cdr3_nt: TGCGCCAGCAGCCCGGGGTTCGGGCCTTTGAGGGGCAATGAGCAGTTCTTC

v_call: TRBV6-5
clone_size: few
d_call: .
j_call: TRBJ2-7
cdr3_aa: CASRQGGAYEQYF
cdr3_nt: TGTGCCAGCAGACAGGGGGGGGCATACGAGCAGTACTTC

v_call: TRBV12-3/TRBV12-4
clone_size: few
d_call: .
j_call: TRBJ2-7
cdr3_aa: CASSPSLSGYEQYF
cdr3_nt: TGTGCCAGCAGTCCCAGTCTAAGCGGTTACGAGCAGTACTTC

v_call: TRBV7-8
clone_size: .
d_call: TRBD2
j_call: TRBJ2-5
cdr3_aa: CASSPLPRGVFQETQYF
cdr3_nt: TGTGCCAGCAGCCCCCTCCCCCGGGGGGTGTTTCAAGAGACCCAGTACTTC

v_call: TRBV6-1
clone_size: few
d_call: .
j_call: TRBJ2-6
cdr3_aa: CASSDVYKEFSGANVLTF
cdr3_nt: TGTGCCAGCAGTGATGTCTACAAGGAGTTCTCTGGGGCCAACGTCCTGACTTTC

v_call: TRBV6-5
clone_size: .
d_call: TRBD1
j_call: TRBJ1-1
cdr3_aa: CASSFPGQGGTEAFF
cdr3_nt: TGTGCCAGCAGTTTCCCGGGACAGGGAGGTACTGAAGCTTTCTTT

v_call: TRBV18
clone_size: .
d_call: .
j_call: TRBJ2-1
cdr3_aa: CASSRRFEQFF
cdr3_nt: TGTGCCAGCTCACGCCGGTTTGAGCAGTTCTTC